Here is one T cell receptor (beta chain) with its context. What it recognizes is unknown. Profiled with immunoSEQ multiplex PCR; TCRdb holds only in-frame clones, not every one. This table has roughly 150,000 clones, 85% to 95% appearing once. This entry belongs to a study of T cell responses to AZD1222 COVID-19 vaccine. The CDR3 spans 18 residues. V was trimmed by 0 bases and J by 0 bases, leaving 15 bases between them. The germline V gene encodes CDR1 MNHEY and CDR2 SVGEGT. Study-wide results and caveats: When two AZD1222 doses had been given, Spike-specific TCR breadth and depth rose. Donors were mostly white British, more females; clonal diversity possibly underestimated. Among those given AZD1222, only 6 or 7 were seropositive at baseline.

The sample here was peripheral blood, taken 28 days after the second AZD1222 dose. This chain joins TRBV6-2 or TRBV6-3 and TRBJ1-5; tentative D call: TRBD1 (5 bases). This TCR was recovered from an adult who received the AZD1222 COVID-19 vaccine. DNA for the CDR3: TGTGCCAGCAGTTACTCGGGGCAGTCGGAGTTTAGCAATCAGCCCCAGCATTTT. Amino acids: CASSYSGQSEFSNQPQHF.